Presented here are 4 T cell receptor beta chains from one specimen sequenced in a study of control samples from healthy donors and cancer patients. The repertoire was sequenced with immunoSEQ multiplex PCR; TCRdb's copy has only in-frame clones and lacks some. Here the sample spans around 94,000 clones, 92% being singletons. Sequences were obtained from blood. These receptors were obtained from a woman aged 18 to 35 in good health.

A few counts support this clone. The V and J genes are TRBV7-3 and TRBJ2-7, with D perhaps matching TRBD2 (5 bases). Germline V lookup: CDR1 SGHTA, CDR2 FQGTGA. This CDR3 spans 13 amino acids. Trimming took 2 bases from V and 2 from J, leaving 7 bases between them. DNA of the CDR3: TGTGCCAGCAGCTTAGCCGGGGCCTACGAGCAGTACTTC. It translates to CASSLAGAYEQYF.

The chain uses TRBV11-2 and TRBJ2-1; 7 bases align to TRBD2. With V trimmed by 8 bases and J by 5 bases, 18 bases remained unmatched. CDR3 length equals 17 residues. The germline gives CDR1 SGHAT, CDR2 FQNNGV. The CDR3 region is CASYAKTPASGNNEQFF. CDR3 DNA sequence: TGTGCCAGCTACGCGAAAACCCCGGCTAGCGGAAACAATGAGCAGTTCTTC.

This sequence joins TRBV6-2 or TRBV6-3 and TRBJ1-5; D possibly corresponds to TRBD1 (6 bases). CDR3 size: 14 residues. CDR1 MNHEY and CDR2 SVGEGT come from the germline V gene. The germline V and J ends were trimmed by 2 bases and 7 bases, with 12 bases remaining between them. Written as DNA, the CDR3 is TGTGCCAGCAGTTACGCAGGGGCCCGGCAGCCCCAGCATTTT. It translates to CASSYAGARQPQHF.

The chain recombines TRBV28 with TRBJ2-1, with 11 bases lining up with TRBD2. CDR1 is MDHEN and CDR2 is SYDVKM in the germline V gene. There are 15 residues in the CDR3. V shed 5 bases, J shed 5 bases, and the junction held 5 bases outside the gene matches. The CDR3 is CASSGGTSGNNEQFF. CDR3 sequence (DNA): TGTGCCAGCAGTGGCGGGACTAGCGGTAACAATGAGCAGTTCTTC. Full variable domain (remainder filled in from reference TRBV28 and TRBJ2-1): DVKVTQSSRYLVKRTGEKVFLECVQDMDHENMFWYRQDPGLGLRLIYFSYDVKMKEKGDIPEGYSVSREKKERFSLILESASTNQTSMYLCASSGGTSGNNEQFFGPGTRLTVL.